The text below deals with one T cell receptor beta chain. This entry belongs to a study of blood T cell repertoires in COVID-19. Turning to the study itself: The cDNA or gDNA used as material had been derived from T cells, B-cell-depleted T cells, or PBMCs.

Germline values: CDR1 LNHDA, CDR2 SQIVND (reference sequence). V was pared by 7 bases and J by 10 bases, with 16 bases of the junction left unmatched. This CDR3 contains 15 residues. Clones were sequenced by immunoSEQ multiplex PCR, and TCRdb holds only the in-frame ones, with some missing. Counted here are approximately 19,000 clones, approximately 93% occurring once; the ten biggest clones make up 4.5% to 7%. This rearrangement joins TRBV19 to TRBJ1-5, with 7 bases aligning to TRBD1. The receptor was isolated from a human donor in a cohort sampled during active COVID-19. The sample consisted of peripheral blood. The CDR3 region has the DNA TGTGCCAGTAATGGGGTCGGTCAGGGGGTTAGACCCCAGCATTTT. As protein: CASNGVGQGVRPQHF. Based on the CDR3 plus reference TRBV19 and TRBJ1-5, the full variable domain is DGGITQSPKYLFRKEGQNVTLSCEQNLNHDAMYWYRQDPGQGLRLIYYSQIVNDFQKGDIAEGYSVSREKKESFPLTVTSAQKNPTAFYLCASNGVGQGVRPQHFGDGTRLSIL.